Detailed here is one T cell receptor (beta chain). This clonotype was seen ten or more times. What antigen it recognizes has not been identified. Base qualities are missing; no much larger clone stands one base away. The data were taken from a study of regulatory T cells in long-lasting Graves disease (dated by TCRdb to the early 2020s). About the investigation overall: Persistent Graves' disease meant more than 5 years of antithyroid drug treatment with TSH receptor autoantibodies that stayed positive. This study used TCR sequencing and RNA sequencing of peripheral blood to compare persistent Graves' disease patients against newly diagnosed Graves' disease patients. TCR sequencing covered some 13 persistent and 20 or so newly diagnosed Graves' disease patients, some 35 samples in total. The study was conducted in China and was registered as a clinical trial. Antithyroid drugs had been taken for about 9.7 years on average by persistent Graves' disease patients in the clinical cohort.

The method behind the library was multiplex PCR. TCRdb shows the sequencer as Illumina HiSeq 4000. CDR3 regions were amplified by Arm-PCR with iRepertoire HTBI primers to construct TCR beta libraries. PCR products were gel purified before sequencing. In the source study's methods: A total of some 65 TRBV and approximately 13 TRBJ segments were identified across samples and were used for gene usage analysis of CDR3 amino acid clonotypes. COPE and FqMerger were used to merge the filtered high-quality paired reads into contigs. BLAST was used to align contigs to IMGT TRBV, TRBD and TRBJ reference genes, and CDR3 was defined according to IMGT. Any clonotype with a frequency above 0.1% was counted as a highly expanded clone. Shannon entropy was used to measure repertoire diversity, and the Gini coefficient was used to measure V-J evenness. A clonotype found in more than one individual was treated as public. TCRdb reran the public reads through fastp at Q25 and MiXCR, keeping productive beta chains. All rows with the same CDR3 protein become a single entry with the most common DNA and genes. The V and J calls, along with clone size, are taken from TCRdb and not from the paper's own processing. The sample includes 350,000 to 450,000 distinct CDR3 sequences, with under 25% observed a single time. The ten largest clones add up to less than 25% of the sample.

Here is what the overall study found, with its caveats: Persistent patients shared more public clonotypes among themselves (roughly 2,700) than newly diagnosed patients did (about 970). The authors noted that the small sample size was a limitation that may lower accuracy. Preferential use of TRBV28, TRBJ1-2 and TRBJ2-5 was observed in persistent disease, whereas TRBV20-1 and TRBJ2-1 were favored in newly diagnosed disease. The study examined only peripheral blood because the primary lesion, thyroid tissue, could not be accessed. Lower TCR Shannon entropy and fewer highly expanded clones were observed in persistent Graves' disease patients than in newly diagnosed patients, which suggested clonal expansion. Sequencing and analysis were limited to the TCR beta chain.

The CDR1 and CDR2 encoded by the germline V gene are MDHEN and SYDVKM. The CDR3 numbers 13 residues from cysteine through phenylalanine. Just CDR3 DNA is preserved here, 39 bases in frame from base 1. V is cut by 3 bases and J by 10 bases, and the space between the germline ends is 15 bases. Sample time point, as interpreted from the label and publication: persistent/refractory GD, antithyroid drugs over 5 years with positive TRAb. RNA was extracted from PBMCs in TRIzol for both TCR sequencing and RNA sequencing. The diagnosis of Graves' disease followed American Thyroid Association guidelines. Recruitment of patients was carried out at an endocrinology department in Xi'an, China. From each patient, 8 to 10 milliliters of peripheral blood was collected into an EDTA anticoagulant tube. Ficoll Paque Plus density gradient separation was used to isolate PBMCs, and no further T cell sorting was performed. RNA quality was checked with an Agilent 2100 Bioanalyzer and agarose gel, and concentration with a NanoDrop 2000.

The rearrangement joined TRBV28 to TRBJ1-2, with a weak D call of TRBD1 (5 bases match). The sample in question was peripheral blood mononuclear cells (PBMCs), obtained when the disease was refractory, from a patient treated with antithyroid drugs. The receptor comes from a female donor with Graves disease. The DNA is TGTGCCAGCAGTTTGGGACCGCAGGTTACCTACACCTTC. Translation gives CASSLGPQVTYTF.